Presented here are 23 T cell receptor beta chains from one specimen sequenced in a study of tumor-infiltrating lymphocytes in primary liver carcinoma. They got blood RNA out of unsorted whole blood and also pulled out germline DNA. The input was approximately 500 ng total RNA; TCR beta cDNA was made from it with a constant-region primer. TCR beta libraries came from three nested multiplex PCR rounds using slightly modified ARM-PCR. Rounds one and two of PCR, each of roughly 11 cycles, were primed with TRBV1-TRBV30 forward primers and a C-beta reverse primer. TCRdb reprocessed the multiplex PCR reads with MiXCR, giving one entry per CDR3 protein. The data show 300,000 to 350,000 distinct CDR3 sequences, less than 75% seen once. Sequenced sample: peripheral blood. The origin of the receptors is a man in his forties with primary liver carcinoma and hepatitis B virus infection.

This clonotype has only one observation. A much larger clone is a single base away; this may be a read error. This rearrangement joins TRBV7-9 to TRBJ2-1; D is possibly TRBD1 (5 bases). The CDR3 has 11 amino acids. The germline V gene encodes CDR1 SEHNR and CDR2 FQNEAQ (reference sequence). The CDR3 loop reads CVSSWGDEQFF. The CDR3, as DNA: TGTGTCAGCAGCTGGGGCGATGAGCAGTTCTTC. Full variable domain (missing parts from reference TRBV7-9 and TRBJ2-1): DTGVSQNPRHKITKRGQNVTFRCDPISEHNRLYWYRQTLGQGPEFLTYFQNEAQLEKSRLLSDRFSAERPKGSFSTLEIQRTEQGDSAMYLCVSSWGDEQFFGPGTRLTVL.

This clonotype was picked up one time. The CDR3 does not close with the conserved phenylalanine or tryptophan, likely indicating a read error. The V gene is TRBV11-2, the J gene TRBJ1-2; no reliable D call. Germline assignment: CDR1 SGHAT and CDR2 FQNNGV. The CDR3 runs to 15 residues. V was pared by 1 base and J by 7 bases, with 16 bases between. The CDR3 sequence is CASSLVEVFLGGYTL. The DNA of the CDR3 is TGTGCCAGCAGCTTAGTTGAGGTCTTTCTTGGTGGCTACACCTTA.

This clonotype was detected only a few times. The CDR3 DNA reads as TGCGCCAGCAGCTTCTATCCTAGCGGGAGGGATACCTACAATGAGCAGTTCTTC. Protein sequence: CASSFYPSGRDTYNEQFF. The rearrangement links TRBV5-1 to TRBJ2-1; 12 bases agree with TRBD2. Trimming at V came to 2 bases and at J to 2 bases, leaving 8 bases not matched to a gene. Germline CDR1 is SGHRS and CDR2 is YFSETQ. CDR3 length: 18 residues.

This chain links TRBV11-2 with TRBJ2-3, with 7 bases lining up with TRBD2. CDR1 is SGHAT and CDR2 is FQNNGV in the germline V gene. The CDR3 loop spans 14 amino acids. CDR3 protein: CISSLGGSLDTQYF. CDR3 nucleotides: TGTATCAGCAGCCTCGGGGGGAGCCTCGATACGCAGTATTTT. Filled out from reference TRBV11-2 and TRBJ2-3, the complete variable domain reads EAGVAQSPRYKIIEKRQSVAFWCNPISGHATLYWYQQILGQGPKLLIQFQNNGVVDDSQLPKDRFSAERLKGVDSTLKIQPAKLEDSAVYLCISSLGGSLDTQYFGPGTRLTVL.

This clonotype occurred many times. The chain uses TRBV5-6 and TRBJ2-1; D is possibly TRBD1 (5 bases). Germline V gives CDR1 SGHDT, CDR2 YYEEEE. This CDR3 is 13 amino acids long. The ends were cut back, 5 bases at V and 3 bases at J, with 9 bases in the middle. CDR3 amino acids: CASRQVGYNEQFF. CDR3 sequence (DNA): TGTGCCAGCAGACAGGTCGGCTACAATGAGCAGTTCTTC.

This clonotype has a count of ten or more. The chain recombines TRBV29-1 with TRBJ1-2; TRBD1 is a possible D gene (6 bases). V lost 4 bases to trimming and J lost 0 bases, with 9 bases between them. CDR3 size: 13 residues. The germline V gene encodes CDR1 SQVTM and CDR2 ANQGSEA. CDR3 coding DNA: TGCAGCGTTGGGACAGCGTCTAACTATGGCTACACCTTC. Translated: CSVGTASNYGYTF.

Notes on this clonotype: One end of the junction does not line up with germline, which may come from a read error. This chain connects TRBV5-6 to TRBJ2-7; the D call may be TRBD1 or TRBD2 (5 bases each). CDR3 length: 12 residues. Looked up from germline, CDR1 is SGHDT and CDR2 is YYEEEE. The CDR3 bases are TGTGCCAGCATCCTTAAAAGGGACGAGCGGTACTTC. Translating gives CASILKRDERYF.

As for this clonotype: A much larger clonotype is one base distant, so this may be a read error. This chain links TRBV5-1 with TRBJ2-2, with D unclear. The CDR3 is 13 amino acids. CDR1 and CDR2 from the germline V gene are SGHRS and YFSETQ. The DNA of the CDR3 is TGCGCCAACAGCTCTCCCTACGTCGGGGAGCTGTTTTTT. It translates to CANSSPYVGELFF.

The DNA of the CDR3 is TGTGCCAGCAGCTCGTGGACAGGGGTCATCTACAATGAGCAGTTCTTC. Residues: CASSSWTGVIYNEQFF. The rearrangement uses TRBV7-9 and TRBJ2-1; 9 positions agree with TRBD1. The CDR3 is 16 amino acids. The V segment lost 4 bases and the J segment 3 bases; nucleotides outside the gene matches: 7. Germline values: CDR1 SEHNR, CDR2 FQNEAQ (reference sequence). The full variable domain, completed using reference TRBV7-9 and TRBJ2-1, is DTGVSQNPRHKITKRGQNVTFRCDPISEHNRLYWYRQTLGQGPEFLTYFQNEAQLEKSRLLSDRFSAERPKGSFSTLEIQRTEQGDSAMYLCASSSWTGVIYNEQFFGPGTRLTVL.

A note on this clonotype: This may arise from a read error, as a much more abundant clone is one base away. This chain links TRBV6-6 with TRBJ2-7; D is perhaps TRBD1 (5 bases). Germline values: CDR1 MNHNY, CDR2 SVGAGI (reference sequence). The CDR3 spans 16 residues. The CDR3 reads CTSSYLRPRDSYEQYF. CDR3 coding DNA: TGTACCAGCAGTTACCTACGACCCAGGGACTCCTACGAGCAGTACTTC.

Remarks on this clonotype: A much larger clone differs from this one at a single base, so this may be a read error. The chain links TRBV4-1 to TRBJ2-7, with TRBD1 matching over 9 bases. Germline CDR1 is MGHRA and CDR2 is YSYEKL. The length of the CDR3 is 15 residues. CDR3 bases: TGCGCCAACAGCCAGGGGGGACAGGGCCCCTACGAGCAGTACTTC. Its protein product is CANSQGGQGPYEQYF.

As to this clonotype: Compared with germline, one end of the junction differs, possibly owing to a read error. V gene TRBV4-3 combines with J gene TRBJ2-2; tentatively, D is TRBD1 or TRBD2 (5 bases each). Germline CDR1 reads LGHNA; CDR2 reads YSLEER. The length of the CDR3 is 17 residues. The CDR3 loop reads CASSQTFGTGYTGERFF. In nucleotides, the CDR3 is TGCGCCAGCAGCCAGACCTTCGGGACCGGGTACACCGGGGAGCGGTTTTTT.

The chain has TRBV30 and TRBJ1-2; 7 bases are shared with TRBD1. Germline CDR1 GTSNPN, CDR2 SVGIG (reference sequence). J was trimmed by 7 bases and V by 1 base; bases with no gene match: 6. CDR3 length: 13 amino acids. CDR3 in amino acids: CAWSETGASGYTF. CDR3 nucleotide sequence: TGTGCCTGGAGTGAAACAGGGGCGTCTGGCTACACCTTC.

This chain joins TRBV13 and TRBJ2-2, with 9 bases fitting TRBD2. The CDR3 is 16 amino acids. The germline V gene encodes CDR1 PRHDT and CDR2 FYEKMQ (reference sequence). With 5 bases clipped from V and 0 bases from J, the junction kept 4 bases outside the gene matches. For the CDR3, the DNA is TGTGCCAGCAGCGGACCTAGCGGGGCGAACACCGGGGAGCTGTTTTTT. Protein: CASSGPSGANTGELFF. The whole variable domain, remainder taken from reference TRBV13 and TRBJ2-2, is AAGVIQSPRHLIKEKRETATLKCYPIPRHDTVYWYQQGPGQDPQFLISFYEKMQSDKGSIPDRFSAQQFSDYHSELNMSSLELGDSALYFCASSGPSGANTGELFFGEGSRLTVL.

A word on this clonotype: A much bigger clone sits one base away, suggesting this may be a read error. This chain links TRBV4-3 with TRBJ2-1, with D perhaps matching TRBD2 (6 bases). The germline V and J ends were trimmed by 0 bases and 11 bases, with 17 bases remaining between them. The CDR3 runs to 15 residues. Germline CDR1 reads LGHNA; CDR2 reads YSLEER. DNA for the CDR3: TGCGCCAGCAGCCAAGACAATCGGAGGGCAGGCAAGCAGTTCTTC. It encodes CASSQDNRRAGKQFF.

In the case of this clonotype: The germline gene is not matched at one end of the junction; a read error may be the cause. The J gene is TRBJ1-2, the V gene TRBV11-1; 11 nucleotides align to TRBD1. Germline V CDR1 and CDR2: SGHAT, FQDESV (reference sequence). The CDR3 spans 16 residues. CDR3 nucleotides: TGTGCCAGCAGCACCCTGGGACAGGGGGGCTCCTATGGCTACATCTTC. It translates to CASSTLGQGGSYGYIF.

Note on this clonotype: A much larger clonotype is one base distant, so this may be a read error. The V gene is TRBV4-2, the J gene TRBJ2-5; D could derive from TRBD1 or TRBD2 (7 bases each). Germline V CDR1 and CDR2: LGHNA, YNFKEQ. The CDR3 loop spans 16 amino acids. The CDR3 DNA follows: TGTGACAGCAGCCTTAAGGCAGGGGGAGGGCCGGAGACCCAGTACTTC. Translated, it gives CDSSLKAGGGPETQYF.

Many counts were recorded for this clonotype. This chain links TRBV6-6 with TRBJ2-6; D may be TRBD1 (6 bases). Trimming left V 11 bases short and J 0 bases short, with 17 bases between. The CDR3 spans 16 residues. The germline gives CDR1 MNHNY, CDR2 SVGAGI (reference sequence). For the CDR3, the DNA is TGTGCCGCCTCCAGGGGCGGAGTCTCTGGGGCCAACGTCCTGACTTTC. Encoded protein: CAASRGGVSGANVLTF.

This clonotype was picked up a small number of times. This chain uses TRBV10-3 with TRBJ2-1; no firm D call. Trimming stripped 2 bases from V and 5 bases from J, with 16 bases between. The CDR3 loop spans 16 amino acids. The germline V gene has CDR1 ENHRY and CDR2 SYGVKD. Here the CDR3 DNA reads TGTGCCATCAGTGAGCGGTCTGGAATTATTAACAATGAGCAGTTCTTC. Protein: CAISERSGIINNEQFF.

This clonotype was counted at least ten times. The chain uses TRBV29-1 and TRBJ2-3; TRBD1 matches at 7 bases. V shed 6 bases, J shed 3 bases, and the junction held 12 bases outside the gene matches. There are 15 residues in the CDR3. From germline, CDR1 is SQVTM and CDR2 ANQGSEA. The CDR3 DNA reads TGCAGCGTCGCTACCGGGACAGACGTAACAGATACGCAGTATTTT. It yields the protein CSVATGTDVTDTQYF.

About this clonotype: A junction end diverges from the germline sequence, so it may reflect a read error. This chain links TRBV4-1 with TRBJ2-7; a possible D gene is TRBD1 (5 bases). The CDR3 is made up of 17 amino acids. Germline CDR1 reads MGHRA; CDR2 reads YSYEKL. The CDR3 is CPSSQDLRGHNSYKQYF. DNA for the CDR3: TGCCCCAGCAGCCAAGATCTCAGAGGACACAATTCCTACAAGCAGTACTTC.

Regarding this clonotype: A read error may produce the germline difference seen at one junction end. J is TRBJ2-3 and V is TRBV6-5, with 9 bases lining up with TRBD2. Looked up from germline, CDR1 is MNHEY and CDR2 is SVGAGI. CDR3 length: 17 residues. The CDR3 sequence is CPSSRSAEAGGPDTQYF. The CDR3 coding sequence is TGTCCCAGCAGTCGATCGGCAGAGGCGGGAGGGCCAGATACGCAGTATTTT.

This clonotype has more than one count but fewer than ten. The CDR3 carries no conserved terminal phenylalanine or tryptophan, so it likely arises from a read error. This chain joins TRBV11-1 and TRBJ1-1; D gene ambiguous. Between the trimmed V and J ends, which lost 3 bases and 1 base, there was a span of 6 bases. CDR1 and CDR2 from the germline V gene are SGHAT and FQDESV (reference sequence). The CDR3 length is 13 residues. The CDR3, as DNA: TGTGCCAGCAGCTTGGGTGGGAACACTGAAGCTTTCCTT. Protein: CASSLGGNTEAFL.